The entry below describes one TCR beta chain. Its antigen target is currently unknown. Base qualities were left out, and no much larger clone turns up one base away. The ViraFEST assay stimulated PBMC with viral peptide pools and then used TCR sequencing to identify antigen-specific CD4+ T cell clonotypes by expansion. After 10 to 11 days of culture, CD4+ T cells were isolated with the EasySep CD4+ T cell isolation kit. PCR-confirmed SARS-CoV-2 infection had occurred in convalescent patients between March and December 2020, before the Alpha, Beta and Delta variants emerged in the United States. Each well held around 2 million PBMC cultured in IMDM containing approximately 5% human AB serum, approximately 10 IU/ml IL-2 and gentamicin, along with approximately 10 ug/ml peptides. A peptide pool from HIV-1 Nef was used as the negative control culture condition. On days 3 and 7, half of the culture medium was replaced with fresh IL-2-containing medium. Unless otherwise noted, each peptide stimulation condition was cultured in triplicate wells. Using Ficoll-Paque Plus gradient centrifugation, PBMC were separated from whole blood and then either used fresh or cryopreserved at -140C. Genomic DNA was extracted from cultured CD4+ T cells with the QIAamp micro DNA kit.

The germline V gene (reference sequence) provides CDR1 SEHNR and CDR2 FQNEAQ. There are 15 amino acids in the CDR3, from cysteine to phenylalanine inclusive. Only CDR3 DNA is held: 45 bases, read in frame from base 1. From V the trimming removes 5 bases and from J it removes 6 bases, while the gene matches leave 12 bases of the junction unaccounted for. The sample is drawn from a study of vaccination effects on CD4 cells after COVID-19 (dated by TCRdb to between 2021 and 2024). As for the study more broadly: Each participant got two doses of an mRNA SARS-CoV-2 vaccine, either BNT162b2 or mRNA-1273. In a couple of convalescent patients, pre-vaccine samples were collected 16 days and one week ahead of the first dose, 142 and 148 days after COVID-19 diagnosis. In both COVID-19 convalescent patients and infection-naive vaccine recipients, the study compared SARS-CoV-2 spike-specific CD4+ TCR repertoires from before mRNA vaccination with those from after it. A total of some eleven COVID-19 convalescent patients and 4 SARS-CoV-2-naive healthy vaccine recipients were included in the full study. The Oncomine TCR Beta short-read assay on an Illumina iSeq 100 was used to sequence cultures from other donors in the study.

Library prep was done by the immunoSEQ multiplex PCR assay. TCR beta CDR3 sequencing was performed on DNA from the cultured, isolated CD4+ T cells. Per the authors' processing: The analysis removed non-productive TCR sequences, trimmed reads to the CDR3 region, and retained only CDR3s that were 7 or more amino acids long. Antigen-specific clonotypes were identified using the MANAFEST web app by comparison of expansion in peptide wells against reference cultures. Positive clones required FDR<0.05 expansion versus reference and all other wells, odds ratio above 5, and frequency above 0.1% in two replicate wells. Clonotypes significantly expanded in SARS-CoV-2 spike wells and in at least one common cold coronavirus spike condition were defined as cross-reactive. CDR3 similarity was assessed by Levenshtein distance using the stringdist R package, and unrooted trees were constructed with ape in R 3.6.1. TCRdb obtained this table from immuneACCESS and retained in-frame rearrangements with V and J assigned. These tables miss some clones; where compared with another copy, unresolved V genes account for less than half of the shortfall, and the remainder is unexplained. From that table come the V and J calls and clone size; the DNA was used to work out D and trimming. This sample lists roughly 70,000 clones; 73% were detected once. The top ten clones comprise more than 5% of the sample.

Broader findings and caveats from the paper: Among convalescent patients, the spike-reactive repertoire after vaccination was made up mainly of new vaccine-induced clones that were largely distinct from the clones induced by infection. The study was limited by a small number of convalescent patients, and early post-infection timepoints were lacking. At late post-vaccination timepoints, both infection-induced and vaccine-induced clones showed marked clonal contraction, consistent with waning T cell responses.

Material: CD4+ T cells from PBMCs cultured with HIV peptides, obtained before COVID-19 vaccination. Interpreted using the paper, the cell subset or site label stands for: HIV-1 Nef peptide pool negative control/reference culture. This chain joins TRBV7-9 to TRBJ2-7; 8 bases in the junction line up with TRBD2. This clonotype originated in a human donor who had a prior SARS-CoV-2 infection. CDR3 region: CASSLRGGSRLEQYF. The nucleotides read TGTGCCAGCAGCCTTCGGGGGGGGTCAAGGCTCGAGCAGTACTTC.